The 6 T cell receptor beta chains below all came from one sample that was sequenced in a study of vaccination effects on CD4 cells after COVID-19. ViraFEST expansion of antigen-specific CD4+ T cells with viral peptide pools preceded sequencing. The culture ran for approximately 9 days before CD4+ T cells were isolated. Vaccine recipients had no previous SARS-CoV-2 infection; their nucleocapsid antibodies were negative. The antigens of these receptors remain unknown. Profiling relied on immunoSEQ multiplex PCR, and the TCRdb table lists in-frame clones only, not all of them. The table includes approximately 25,000 clones, 72% detected once. The material was CD4+ T cells from PBMCs cultured with SARS-CoV-2 spike peptides, obtained before COVID-19 vaccination. These TCRs come from a human donor who received a COVID-19 vaccine.

J is TRBJ1-6 and V is TRBV7-9; TRBD1 matches at 7 bases. CDR1 is SEHNR and CDR2 is FQNEAQ in the germline V gene (reference sequence). CDR3 size: 15 residues. The V and J ends lost 2 bases and 7 bases, in that order; junction bases with no gene match: 5. Written as DNA, the CDR3 is TGTGCCAGCAGCTTATCGACAGGGCAGAATTCACCCCTCCACTTT. Its translation: CASSLSTGQNSPLHF.

The chain has TRBV6-2 or TRBV6-3 and TRBJ2-3, with D possibly matching TRBD2 (6 bases). The length of the CDR3 is 16 residues. CDR1 is MNHEY, CDR2 SVGEGT, per germline. V dropped 2 bases and J dropped 0 bases, with 12 bases sitting between them. This CDR3 reads CASSYGEADSTDTQYF. In DNA form, the CDR3 reads TGTGCCAGCAGTTACGGGGAGGCAGATAGCACAGATACGCAGTATTTT.

This sequence joins TRBV14 and TRBJ1-2; D ambiguous. Germline-derived CDR1 and CDR2 are SGHDN and FVKESK. V was clipped by 2 bases and J by 0 bases, with 16 bases between them. The CDR3 spans 17 residues. This chain's CDR3 is CASSQLPLTVPNYGYTF. CDR3 nucleotides: TGTGCCAGCAGCCAACTTCCTCTAACAGTTCCTAACTATGGCTACACCTTC.

The V call is TRBV6-6, the J call TRBJ1-1; D call uncertain. The CDR3 loop spans 16 amino acids. Trimming shortened V by 0 bases and J by 0 bases, and 11 bases separated the two germline ends. Germline V gene lookup returns CDR1 MNHNY and CDR2 SVGAGI (reference sequence). In DNA, the CDR3 is TGTGCCAGCAGTTACTCCCAGTTGCCCTTGAACACTGAAGCTTTCTTT. Its protein product is CASSYSQLPLNTEAFF.

In DNA form, the CDR3 reads TGTGCCAGCAGCGTAGGCGTCGGGGGGTACCAAGAGACCCAGTACTTC. Its protein is CASSVGVGGYQETQYF. The J gene is TRBJ2-5, the V gene TRBV9; 7 nucleotides match TRBD2. The CDR3 runs 16 residues. Germline values: CDR1 SGDLS, CDR2 YYNGEE. The V and J ends lost 0 bases and 0 bases, in that order; junction bases with no gene match: 5.

This clone has more than one count but fewer than ten. The chain combines TRBV2 with TRBJ1-4; the D gene is possibly TRBD1 (5 bases). Trimming took off 7 bases at V and 1 base at J, with 13 bases between the two ends. Germline V gene lookup returns CDR1 SNHLY and CDR2 FYNNEI. This CDR3 is 15 amino acids long. The CDR3, as DNA: TGTGCCAGCAATCGGGACTTCCTAACTAATGAAAAACTGTTTTTT. Translation gives CASNRDFLTNEKLFF.